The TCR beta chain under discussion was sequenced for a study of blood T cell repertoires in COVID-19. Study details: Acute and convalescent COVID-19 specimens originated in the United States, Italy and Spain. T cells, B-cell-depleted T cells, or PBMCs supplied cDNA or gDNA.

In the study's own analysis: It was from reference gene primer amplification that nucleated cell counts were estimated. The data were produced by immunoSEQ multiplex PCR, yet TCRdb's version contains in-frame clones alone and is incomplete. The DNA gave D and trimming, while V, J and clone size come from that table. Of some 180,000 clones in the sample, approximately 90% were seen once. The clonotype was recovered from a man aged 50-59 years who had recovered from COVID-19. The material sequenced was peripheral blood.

CDR3 DNA: TGTGCCAGCAGCTTGGGTCCGGGACAGGGGTCGTCCACTAGCACAGATACGCAGTATTTT. This encodes CASSLGPGQGSSTSTDTQYF. V usage is TRBV5-5 and J usage is TRBJ2-3; 10 nucleotides match TRBD1. Looked up from germline, CDR1 is SGHKS and CDR2 is YYEKEE (reference sequence). The CDR3 contains 20 residues. The V and J ends lost 0 bases and 0 bases, in that order; junction bases with no gene match: 13.